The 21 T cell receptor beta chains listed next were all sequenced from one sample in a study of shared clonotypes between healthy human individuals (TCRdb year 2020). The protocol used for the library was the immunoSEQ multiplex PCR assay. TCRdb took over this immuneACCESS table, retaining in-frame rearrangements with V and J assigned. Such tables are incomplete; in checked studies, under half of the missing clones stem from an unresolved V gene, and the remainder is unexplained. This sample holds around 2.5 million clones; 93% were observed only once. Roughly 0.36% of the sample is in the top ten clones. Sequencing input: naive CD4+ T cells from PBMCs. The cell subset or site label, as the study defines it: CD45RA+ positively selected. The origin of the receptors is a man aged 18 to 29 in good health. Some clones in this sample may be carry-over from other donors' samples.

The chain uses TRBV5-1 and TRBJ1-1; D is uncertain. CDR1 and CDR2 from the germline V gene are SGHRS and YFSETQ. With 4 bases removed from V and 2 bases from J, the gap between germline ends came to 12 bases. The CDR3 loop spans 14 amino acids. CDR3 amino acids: CASSPVGLNTEAFF. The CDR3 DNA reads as TGCGCCAGCAGCCCTGTGGGGTTAAACACTGAAGCTTTCTTT.

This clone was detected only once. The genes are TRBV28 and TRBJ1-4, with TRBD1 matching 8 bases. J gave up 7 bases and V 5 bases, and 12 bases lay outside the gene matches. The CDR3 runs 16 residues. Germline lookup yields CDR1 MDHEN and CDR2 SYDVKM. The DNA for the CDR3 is TGTGCCAGCAGTCCTCAGCGACAGGGGTGGGGTGAAAAACTGTTTTTT. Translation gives CASSPQRQGWGEKLFF.

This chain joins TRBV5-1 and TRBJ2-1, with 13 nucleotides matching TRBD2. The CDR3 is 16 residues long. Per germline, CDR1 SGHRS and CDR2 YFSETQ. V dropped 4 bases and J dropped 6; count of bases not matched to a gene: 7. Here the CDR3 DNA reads TGCGCCAGCAGCCCCCCGGGACTAGCGGGAATCAATGAGCAGTTCTTC. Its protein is CASSPPGLAGINEQFF.

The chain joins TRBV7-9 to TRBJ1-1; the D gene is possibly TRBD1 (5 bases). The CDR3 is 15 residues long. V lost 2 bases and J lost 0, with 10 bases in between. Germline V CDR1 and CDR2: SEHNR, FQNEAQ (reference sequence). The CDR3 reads CASSLSGTVNTEAFF. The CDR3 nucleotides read TGTGCCAGCAGCTTATCTGGGACGGTGAACACTGAAGCTTTCTTT.

The CDR3 protein is CASSLNRVENTEAFF. CDR3 nucleotides: TGTGCCAGCAGTCTTAACAGGGTTGAGAACACTGAAGCTTTCTTT. The J gene is TRBJ1-1, the V gene TRBV6-5; D is possibly TRBD1 (6 bases). In germline, CDR1 is MNHEY, CDR2 SVGAGI. The CDR3 runs to 15 residues. The V end was cut by 5 bases, the J end by 1 base, with 14 bases between.

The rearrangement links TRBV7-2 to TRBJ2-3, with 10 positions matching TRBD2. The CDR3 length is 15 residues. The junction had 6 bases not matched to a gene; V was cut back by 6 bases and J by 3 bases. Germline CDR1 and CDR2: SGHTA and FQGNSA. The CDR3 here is CASRTPGLATDTQYF. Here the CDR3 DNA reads TGTGCCAGCAGAACCCCGGGACTAGCGACAGATACGCAGTATTTT.

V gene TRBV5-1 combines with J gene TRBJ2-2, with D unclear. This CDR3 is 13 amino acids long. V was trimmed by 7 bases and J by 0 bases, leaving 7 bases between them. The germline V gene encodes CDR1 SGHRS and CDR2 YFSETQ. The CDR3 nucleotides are TGCGCCAGCGGTACAACGAACACCGGGGAGCTGTTTTTT. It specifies CASGTTNTGELFF. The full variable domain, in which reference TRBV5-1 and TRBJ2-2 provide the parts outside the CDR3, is KAGVTQTPRYLIKTRGQQVTLSCSPISGHRSVSWYQQTPGQGLQFLFEYFSETQRNKGNFPGRFSGRQFSNSRSEMNVSTLELGDSALYLCASGTTNTGELFFGEGSRLTVL.

The CDR3 reads CASRRGRGLFLSGANVLTF. CDR3 nucleotides: TGTGCCAGCCGCCGGGGTCGGGGGCTATTCCTCTCTGGGGCCAACGTCCTGACTTTC. This chain links TRBV7-9 with TRBJ2-6; D assignment may be TRBD1 or TRBD2 (6 bases each). CDR1 and CDR2 (germline): SEHNR, FQNEAQ (reference sequence). V was trimmed by 8 bases and J by 0 bases, leaving 23 bases between them. This CDR3 region has 19 residues.

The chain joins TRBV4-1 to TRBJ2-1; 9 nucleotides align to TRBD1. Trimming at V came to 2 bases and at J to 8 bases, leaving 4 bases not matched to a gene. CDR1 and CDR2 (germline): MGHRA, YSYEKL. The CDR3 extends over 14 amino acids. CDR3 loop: CASSQRQGGYEQFF. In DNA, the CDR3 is TGCGCCAGCAGCCAAAGACAGGGGGGCTATGAGCAGTTCTTC.

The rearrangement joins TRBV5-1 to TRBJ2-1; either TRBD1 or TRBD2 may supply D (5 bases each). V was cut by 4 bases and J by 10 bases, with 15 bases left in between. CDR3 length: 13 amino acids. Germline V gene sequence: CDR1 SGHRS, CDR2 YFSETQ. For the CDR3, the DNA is TGCGCCAGCAGCCTGGGACGCTTGGGAGAGCAGTTCTTC. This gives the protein CASSLGRLGEQFF.

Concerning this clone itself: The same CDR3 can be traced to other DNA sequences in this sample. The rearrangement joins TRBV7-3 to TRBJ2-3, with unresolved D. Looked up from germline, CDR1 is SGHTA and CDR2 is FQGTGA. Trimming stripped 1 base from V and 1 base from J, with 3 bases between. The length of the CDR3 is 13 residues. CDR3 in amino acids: CASSLIGTDTQYF. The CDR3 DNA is TGTGCCAGCAGCTTAATTGGCACAGATACGCAGTATTTT. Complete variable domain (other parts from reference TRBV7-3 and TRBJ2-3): GAGVSQTPSNKVTEKGKYVELRCDPISGHTALYWYRQSLGQGPEFLIYFQGTGAADDSGLPNDRFFAVRPEGSVSTLKIQRTERGDSAVYLCASSLIGTDTQYFGPGTRLTVL.

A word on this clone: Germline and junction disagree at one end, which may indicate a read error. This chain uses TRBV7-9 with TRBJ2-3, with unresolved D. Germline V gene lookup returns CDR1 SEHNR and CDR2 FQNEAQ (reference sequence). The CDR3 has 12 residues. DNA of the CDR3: TGTGCCAGCAGTTTAGAGGTTTATACGCAGTATTTT. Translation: CASSLEVYTQYF.

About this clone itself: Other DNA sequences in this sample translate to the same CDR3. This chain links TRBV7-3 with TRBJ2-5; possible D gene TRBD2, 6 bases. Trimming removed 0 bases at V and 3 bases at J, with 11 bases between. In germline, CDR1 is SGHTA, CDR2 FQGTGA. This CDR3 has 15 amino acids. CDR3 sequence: CASSLTGTGEETQYF. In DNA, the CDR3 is TGTGCCAGCAGCTTAACGGGGACTGGGGAAGAGACCCAGTACTTC.

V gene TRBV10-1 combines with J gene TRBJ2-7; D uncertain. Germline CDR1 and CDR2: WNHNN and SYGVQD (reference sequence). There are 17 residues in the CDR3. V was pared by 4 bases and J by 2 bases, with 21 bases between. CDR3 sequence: CASSVSSPQIVAYEQYF. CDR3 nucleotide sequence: TGCGCCAGCAGTGTATCCAGCCCCCAAATCGTTGCCTACGAGCAGTACTTC.

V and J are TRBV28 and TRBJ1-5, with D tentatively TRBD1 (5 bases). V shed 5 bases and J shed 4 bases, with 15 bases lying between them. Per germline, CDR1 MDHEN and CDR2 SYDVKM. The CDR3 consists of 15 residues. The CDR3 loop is CASSDSSPSNQPQHF. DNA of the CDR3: TGTGCCAGCAGTGACAGCTCACCCTCGAATCAGCCCCAGCATTTT. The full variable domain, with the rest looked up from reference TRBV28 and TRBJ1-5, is DVKVTQSSRYLVKRTGEKVFLECVQDMDHENMFWYRQDPGLGLRLIYFSYDVKMKEKGDIPEGYSVSREKKERFSLILESASTNQTSMYLCASSDSSPSNQPQHFGDGTRLSIL.

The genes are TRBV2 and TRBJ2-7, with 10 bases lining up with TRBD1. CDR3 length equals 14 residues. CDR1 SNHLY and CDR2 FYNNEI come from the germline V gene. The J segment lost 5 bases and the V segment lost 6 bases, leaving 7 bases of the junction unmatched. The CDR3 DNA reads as TGTGCCAGCAGGATGGACAGGGGGTTCCACGAGCAGTACTTC. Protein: CASRMDRGFHEQYF.

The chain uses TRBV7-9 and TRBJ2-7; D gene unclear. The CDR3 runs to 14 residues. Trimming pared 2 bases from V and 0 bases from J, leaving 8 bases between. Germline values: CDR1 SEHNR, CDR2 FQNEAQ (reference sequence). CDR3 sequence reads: CASSLSPSSYEQYF. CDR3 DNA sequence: TGTGCCAGCAGCTTAAGCCCGAGCTCCTACGAGCAGTACTTC.

CDR3 nucleotides: TGCGCCAGCAGCCCTCCGGGACAGATCTCCTACGAGCAGTACTTC. This encodes CASSPPGQISYEQYF. J is TRBJ2-7 and V is TRBV5-1; 7 bases align to TRBD1. The CDR3 totals 15 residues. V shed 4 bases, J shed 0 bases, and the junction held 7 bases outside the gene matches. Germline V gene data show CDR1 as SGHRS and CDR2 as YFSETQ.

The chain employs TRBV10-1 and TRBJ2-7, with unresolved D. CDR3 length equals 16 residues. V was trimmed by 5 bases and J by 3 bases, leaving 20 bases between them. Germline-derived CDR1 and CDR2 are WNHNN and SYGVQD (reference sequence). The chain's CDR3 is CASSYGDVLMGYEQYF. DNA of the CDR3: TGCGCCAGCAGTTACGGAGACGTTTTAATGGGCTACGAGCAGTACTTC.

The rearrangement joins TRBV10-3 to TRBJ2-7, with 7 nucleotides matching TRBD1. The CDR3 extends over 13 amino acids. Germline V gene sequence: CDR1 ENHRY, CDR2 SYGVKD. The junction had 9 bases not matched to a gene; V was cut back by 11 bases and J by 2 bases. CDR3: CALSQGIAYEQYF. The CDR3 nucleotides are TGTGCCTTATCACAGGGGATAGCCTACGAGCAGTACTTC.

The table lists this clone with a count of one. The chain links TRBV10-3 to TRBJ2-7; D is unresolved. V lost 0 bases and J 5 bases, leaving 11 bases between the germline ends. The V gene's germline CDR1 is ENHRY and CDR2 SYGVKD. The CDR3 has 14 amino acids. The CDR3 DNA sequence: TGTGCCATCAGTGAGTCTGCTTGGGCCCACGAGCAGTACTTC. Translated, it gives CAISESAWAHEQYF.